The 2 T cell receptor beta chains below were found in one sample sequenced in a study of T-cell reconstitution after alpha-beta-depleted transplantation in children. Using unique molecular identifiers, the investigators prepared the TCRbeta library. TCRdb processed the PCR reads anew with MiXCR; each CDR3 protein has one entry. Here the sample spans about 260,000 distinct CDR3 sequences, 6.5% to 9% being singletons. This material consisted of PBMCs, mostly from graft donor cells, taken 180 days after TCRalphabeta/CD19-depleted stem cell transplant. The receptors stem from a male patient younger than 18 who had a stem cell transplant for acute lymphoblastic leukemia, so the T cells may come from the graft donor.

Ten or more counts support this clonotype. The chain employs TRBV12-3 or TRBV12-4 and TRBJ2-5; D may be TRBD1 (6 bases). This CDR3 comprises 14 residues. V lost 5 bases and J lost 2, with 12 bases in between. The CDR3 spells CASSRQVTQETQYF. DNA of the CDR3: TGTGCCAGCAGTCGACAGGTCACTCAAGAGACCCAGTACTTC.

This clonotype was recorded many times. The J gene is TRBJ1-2, the V gene TRBV6-2 or TRBV6-3; D is undetermined. The CDR3 length is 13 residues. Germline V CDR1 and CDR2: MNHEY, SVGEGT. V was trimmed by 4 bases and J by 2 bases, leaving 8 bases between them. This CDR3 reads CASSSRANYGYTF. CDR3 DNA sequence: TGTGCCAGCAGTTCCCGGGCCAACTATGGCTACACCTTC.